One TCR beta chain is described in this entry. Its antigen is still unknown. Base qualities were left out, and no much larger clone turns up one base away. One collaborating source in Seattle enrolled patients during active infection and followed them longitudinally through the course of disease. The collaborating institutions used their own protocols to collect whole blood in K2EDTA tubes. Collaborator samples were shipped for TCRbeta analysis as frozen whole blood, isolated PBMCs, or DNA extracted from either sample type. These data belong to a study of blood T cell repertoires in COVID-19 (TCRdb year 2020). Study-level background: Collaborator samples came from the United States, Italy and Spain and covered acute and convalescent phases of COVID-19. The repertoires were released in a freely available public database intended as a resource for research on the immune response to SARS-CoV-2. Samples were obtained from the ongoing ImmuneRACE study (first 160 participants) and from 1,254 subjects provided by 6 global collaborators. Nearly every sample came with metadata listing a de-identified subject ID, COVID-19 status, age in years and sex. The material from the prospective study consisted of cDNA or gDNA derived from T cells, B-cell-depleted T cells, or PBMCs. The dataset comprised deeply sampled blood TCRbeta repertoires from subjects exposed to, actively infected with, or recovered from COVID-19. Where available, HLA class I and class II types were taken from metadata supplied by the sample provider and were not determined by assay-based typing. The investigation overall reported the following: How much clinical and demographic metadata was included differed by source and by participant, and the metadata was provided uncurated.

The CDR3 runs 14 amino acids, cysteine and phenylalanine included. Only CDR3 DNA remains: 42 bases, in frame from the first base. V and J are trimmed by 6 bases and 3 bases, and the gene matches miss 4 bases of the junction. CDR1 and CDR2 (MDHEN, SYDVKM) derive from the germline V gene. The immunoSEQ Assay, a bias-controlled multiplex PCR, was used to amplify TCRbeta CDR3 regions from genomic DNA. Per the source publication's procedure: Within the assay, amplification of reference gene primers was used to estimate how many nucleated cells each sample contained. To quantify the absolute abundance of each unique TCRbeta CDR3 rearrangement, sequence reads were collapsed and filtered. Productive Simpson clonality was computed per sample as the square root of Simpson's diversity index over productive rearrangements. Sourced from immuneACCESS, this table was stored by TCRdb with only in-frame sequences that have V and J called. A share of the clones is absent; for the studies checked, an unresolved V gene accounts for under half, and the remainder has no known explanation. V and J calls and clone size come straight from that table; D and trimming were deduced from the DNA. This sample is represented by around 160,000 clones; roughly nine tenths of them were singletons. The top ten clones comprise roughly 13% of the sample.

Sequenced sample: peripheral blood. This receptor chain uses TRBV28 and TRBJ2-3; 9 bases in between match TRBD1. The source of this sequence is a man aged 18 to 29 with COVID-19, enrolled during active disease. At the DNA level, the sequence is TGTGCCAGCAGCCGGGACAGGGTTACAGATACGCAGTATTTT. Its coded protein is CASSRDRVTDTQYF.